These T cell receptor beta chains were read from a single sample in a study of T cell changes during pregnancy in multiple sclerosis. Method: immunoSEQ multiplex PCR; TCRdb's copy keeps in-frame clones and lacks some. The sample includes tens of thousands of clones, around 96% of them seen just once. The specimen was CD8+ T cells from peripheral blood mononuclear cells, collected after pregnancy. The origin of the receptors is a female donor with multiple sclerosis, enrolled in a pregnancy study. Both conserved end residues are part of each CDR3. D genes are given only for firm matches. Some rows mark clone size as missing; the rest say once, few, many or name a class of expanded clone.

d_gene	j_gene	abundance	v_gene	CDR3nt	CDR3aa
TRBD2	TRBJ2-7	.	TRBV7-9	TGTGCCAGCAGCGGGGGGGGGACTAGCTCGTACGAGCAGTACTTC	CASSGGGTSSYEQYF
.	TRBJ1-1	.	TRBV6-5	TGTGCCAGCAGTCCCGGGACTGAAGCTTTCTTT	CASSPGTEAFF
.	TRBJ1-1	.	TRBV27	TGTGCCAGCAGTTTATTTTTCATGTCGGGAAACACTGAAGCTTTCTTT	CASSLFFMSGNTEAFF
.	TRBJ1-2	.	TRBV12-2	TGTGCAAGTCGCTTAGCGGGTCAGGTGGAAGGCTACACCTTC	CASRLAGQVEGYTF
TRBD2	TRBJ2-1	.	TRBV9	TGTGCCAGCAGCGTAGAGGCTAGCGGGATTGATGAGCAGTTCTTC	CASSVEASGIDEQFF
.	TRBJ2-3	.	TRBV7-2	TGTGCCAGCAGCTTAGGACTGCGGTGGACAGATACGCAGTATTTT	CASSLGLRWTDTQYF
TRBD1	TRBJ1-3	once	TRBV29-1	TGCAGCGTTGAAGGACAGGGGGCAAGGCTGGGAAACACCATATATTTT	CSVEGQGARLGNTIYF
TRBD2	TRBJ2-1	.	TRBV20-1	TGCGGGGGAGGGATGAATGAGCAGTTCTTC	CGGGMNEQFF
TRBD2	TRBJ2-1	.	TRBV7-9	TGTGCCAGCAGCCAGGGCCCCGGGACTAGCAGGAATGAGCAGTTCTTC	CASSQGPGTSRNEQFF
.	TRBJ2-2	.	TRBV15	TGTGCCACCAGGACAGGGAACACCGGGGAGCTGTTTTTT	CATRTGNTGELFF
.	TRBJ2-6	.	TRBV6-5	TGTGCCAGCAGTTGGAGGACAGTCTCTGGGGCCAACGTCCTGACTTTC	CASSWRTVSGANVLTF
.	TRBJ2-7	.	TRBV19	TGTGCCAGTAGTATTGGAGGGGGGGCCTACGAGCAGTACTTC	CASSIGGGAYEQYF
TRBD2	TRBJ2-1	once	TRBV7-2	TGTGCCAGCAGCTTACCGGGGACTAGCGGGACTGGCCTGGGGTTCTTC	CASSLPGTSGTGLGFF
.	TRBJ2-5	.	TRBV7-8	TGTGCCAGCAGCTTATGGTTACAGCAAGAGACCCAGTACTTC	CASSLWLQQETQYF
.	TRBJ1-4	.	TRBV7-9	TGTGCCAGTTCTGGAGGGGCCAGTAAAAAACTGTTTTTT	CASSGGASKKLFF
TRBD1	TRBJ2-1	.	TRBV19	TGTGCCAGTAGTATTGGGACAGAGATCTACAATGAGCAGTTCTTC	CASSIGTEIYNEQFF
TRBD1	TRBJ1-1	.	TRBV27	TGTGCCAGCAGTACTCAGGGGGCGCGAACTGAAGCTTTCTTT	CASSTQGARTEAFF
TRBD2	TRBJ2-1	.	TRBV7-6	TGTGCCAGCAGCTTAGCGCGACTAGCGGGAAGTTCGAGAAACAGGGAGCAGTTCTTC	CASSLARLAGSSRNREQFF
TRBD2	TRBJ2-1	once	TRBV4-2	TGTGCCAGCAGCCAAGTAGCGGGACCAATCAATGAGCAGTTCTTC	CASSQVAGPINEQFF
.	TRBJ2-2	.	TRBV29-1	TGCAGCGTGGACCGAGGGACATCGAACACCGGGGAGCTGTTTTTT	CSVDRGTSNTGELFF
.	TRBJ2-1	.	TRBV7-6	TGTGCCAGCAGTTCCGTGGACAGAAGCTCCTACAATGAGCAGTTCTTC	CASSSVDRSSYNEQFF
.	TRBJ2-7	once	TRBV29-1	TGCAGCGTTGATGACGGGGCCTACGAGCAGTACTTC	CSVDDGAYEQYF
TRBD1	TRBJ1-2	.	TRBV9	TGTGCCAGCAGCGTAGAACAGGGGTCTGGCTACACCTTC	CASSVEQGSGYTF
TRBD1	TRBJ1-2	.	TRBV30	TGTGCCTGGAGTGCAGGGACAGCAACACCTTATGGCTACACCTTC	CAWSAGTATPYGYTF
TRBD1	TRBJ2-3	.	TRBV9	TGTGCCAGCAGCCTGACAGGGGGCGAAGCAGATACGCAGTATTTT	CASSLTGGEADTQYF
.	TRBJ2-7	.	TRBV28	TGTGCCAGCAGTTTAGTCCGGGGAATCCGCAACGAGCAGTACTTC	CASSLVRGIRNEQYF
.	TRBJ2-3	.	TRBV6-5	TGTGCCAGCAGTTACTCGCCCAGGGTGAGCACAGATACGCAGTATTTT	CASSYSPRVSTDTQYF
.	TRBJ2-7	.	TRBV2	TGTGCCAGCAGTTATTCGGCGGGGAACTACGAGCAGTACTTC	CASSYSAGNYEQYF
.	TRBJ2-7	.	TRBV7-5	TGTGCCAGAAGCTTAGAAATCCCGACATACCTTTACTACGAGCAGTACTTC	CARSLEIPTYLYYEQYF
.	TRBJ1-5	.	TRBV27	TGTGCCAGCAGTTTATCGGCTGCTAGTCAGCCCCAGCATTTT	CASSLSAASQPQHF
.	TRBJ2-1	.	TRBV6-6	TGTGCCAGCGCATTCGGGGAGGAGCAGTTCTTC	CASAFGEEQFF
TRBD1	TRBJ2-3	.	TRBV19	TGTGCCAGTAGTTACGGGGACAGGGGGCGCACAGATACGCAGTATTTT	CASSYGDRGRTDTQYF
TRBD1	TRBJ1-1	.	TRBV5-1	TGCGCCAGCATAGACAGGGACCACATGAACACTGAAGCTTTCTTT	CASIDRDHMNTEAFF
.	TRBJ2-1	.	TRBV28	TGTGCCAGCAGCCCCCCTAGCAGCTACAATGAGCAGTTCTTC	CASSPPSSYNEQFF
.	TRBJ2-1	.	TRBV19	TGTGCCACCACCCAACAAAATGAGCAGTTCTTC	CATTQQNEQFF
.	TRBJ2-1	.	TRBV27	TGTGCCAGCAGTTTCGCCTCGACTGGTAATGAGCAGTTCTTC	CASSFASTGNEQFF
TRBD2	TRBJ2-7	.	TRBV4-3	TGCGCCAGCAGCCAAGATTGGACTAGCGGGAGCTACGAGCAGTACTTC	CASSQDWTSGSYEQYF
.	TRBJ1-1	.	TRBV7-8	TGTGCCAGCAGCGCGAGGCCGGGTCAGGGTGGCACTGAAGCTTTCTTT	CASSARPGQGGTEAFF
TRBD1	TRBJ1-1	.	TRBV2	TGTGCCAGCAGTGGACGACTCGACAGGGGCCAAAGCGGGTGGACTGAAGCTTTCTTT	CASSGRLDRGQSGWTEAFF
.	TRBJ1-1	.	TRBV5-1	TGCGCCAGCAGCGACGGTTTCCGAGGGACTGAAGCTTTCTTT	CASSDGFRGTEAFF
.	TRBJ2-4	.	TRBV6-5	TGTGCCAGCAGTTACTCGTTGGAGGGGAATAACATTCAGTACTTC	CASSYSLEGNNIQYF
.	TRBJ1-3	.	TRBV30	TGTGCCTCCAGGGGTGTTGATGGAAACACCATATATTTT	CASRGVDGNTIYF
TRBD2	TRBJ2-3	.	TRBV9	TGTGCCAGCAGCGTGGCGGGAGGCAGCACAGATACGCAGTATTTT	CASSVAGGSTDTQYF
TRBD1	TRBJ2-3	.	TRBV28	TGTGCCAGCAGTCGTTTGGGTACAGAGTTCAGGGGGAACACAGATACGCAGTATTTT	CASSRLGTEFRGNTDTQYF
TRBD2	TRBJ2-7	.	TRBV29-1	TGCAGCGTCGGTGGGGGGGGGAACTACGAGCAGTACTTC	CSVGGGGNYEQYF